Shown below are 20 T cell receptor beta chains from a single sample sequenced in a study of tumor-infiltrating lymphocytes in primary liver carcinoma. Co-extraction yielded RNA and DNA from 20-30 mg of unsorted bulk tissue. The researchers produced TCR beta cDNA from about 510 ng total RNA with a constant-region primer. Nested multiplex PCR, run for three rounds with slightly modified ARM-PCR, yielded TCR beta libraries. Forward primers for TRBV1-TRBV30 and a C-beta reverse primer served the first two PCR rounds, at 10 cycles each. TCRdb passed the multiplex PCR reads through MiXCR, listing each CDR3 protein once. Found here are roughly 50,000 distinct CDR3 sequences, around 79% of them singletons; the top ten hold approximately 25%. Sequenced sample: liver tumor tissue from sampling region 2. Subset: tumor region T2, inferior pole. The receptors were gathered from a man between 40 and 49 years old with primary liver carcinoma and hepatitis B virus infection.

Points on this clonotype: At one end, the junction sequence differs from germline, possibly due to a read error. The J gene is TRBJ2-2, the V gene TRBV12-5; TRBD1 or TRBD2 may be the D gene (5 bases each). This CDR3 contains 16 residues. CDR1 LGHNT and CDR2 FRNRAP come from the germline V gene. CDR3 in amino acids: CASGPRGSSNTGVLFF. DNA for the CDR3: TGTGCTAGTGGTCCCCGGGGCAGCTCGAACACCGGGGTGCTGTTTTTT.

Notes on this clonotype: This clone may be a read error of a much larger clone one base away. This chain links TRBV6-5 with TRBJ1-2; TRBD1 might be the D (6 bases). Per the germline V gene, CDR1 is MNHEY and CDR2 is SVGAGI. The CDR3 extends over 13 amino acids. The CDR3 spells CASSEQGNYGHTF. CDR3 nucleotide sequence: TGTGCCAGCAGTGAACAGGGAAACTATGGCCACACCTTC.

Many counts were recorded for this clonotype. The chain carries TRBV6-5 and TRBJ2-3, with D perhaps TRBD2 (6 bases). The CDR3 consists of 11 residues. V was cut by 8 bases and J by 7 bases, with 10 bases left in between. CDR1 is MNHEY and CDR2 is SVGAGI in the germline V gene. CDR3 sequence reads: CASHGGNTQYF. The CDR3 nucleotides are TGTGCCAGCCATGGAGGGAATACGCAGTATTTT.

Notes on this clonotype: A read error may account for a junction end that differs from germline. This sequence joins TRBV6-5 and TRBJ2-3, with D hard to call. This CDR3 comprises 16 residues. Germline V lookup: CDR1 MNHEY, CDR2 SVGAGI. The CDR3 spells CASGYAWRISTDTQYF. The CDR3 region has the DNA TGTGCCAGCGGTTACGCGTGGAGAATTAGCACAGATACGCAGTATTTT.

Comments on this clonotype: The final CDR3 position lacks the conserved phenylalanine or tryptophan, pointing to a likely read error. The chain carries TRBV7-8 and TRBJ2-7; 9 bases are a match to TRBD2. V shed 5 bases, J shed 4 bases, and the junction held 6 bases outside the gene matches. The CDR3 length is 14 residues. Germline assignment: CDR1 SGHVS and CDR2 FQNEAQ. The CDR3 bases are TGTGCCAGCAGCGTTAGCGGGAGAGTTTACGAGCAGTACCTG. Protein sequence: CASSVSGRVYEQYL.

As regards this clonotype: One end of the junction is discordant with germline, which a read error may explain. The chain uses TRBV6-6 and TRBJ2-7; 8 bases line up with TRBD2. CDR3 size: 16 residues. Germline V gene lookup returns CDR1 MNHNY and CDR2 SVGAGI (reference sequence). For the CDR3, the DNA is TGCGCCAGCAGGGGACTAGGGGGAGTAGGCTCCTACGAGCAGTACTTC. Residues: CASRGLGGVGSYEQYF.

In regard to this clonotype: With a much larger clone just one base away, this may be a read error. This chain joins TRBV7-3 and TRBJ2-7; maybe TRBD2 (6 bases). CDR3 length: 13 residues. V gave up 6 bases and J gave up 6 bases, with 15 bases separating them. Germline assignment: CDR1 SGHTA and CDR2 FQGTGA. CDR3 sequence reads: CASRLAVWTEQYF. For the CDR3, the DNA is TGTGCCAGCAGATTAGCGGTTTGGACCGAGCAGTACTTC.

This clonotype has just a few counts. The chain employs TRBV2 and TRBJ1-2, with TRBD1 matching over 9 bases. This CDR3 has 13 amino acids. Germline values: CDR1 SNHLY, CDR2 FYNNEI. With 8 bases clipped from V and 7 bases from J, the junction kept 8 bases outside the gene matches. The CDR3, as DNA: TGTGCCAGCCGGGGACAGGGCTTAGGTGGCTACACCTTC. This translates into CASRGQGLGGYTF.

Comments on this clonotype: It may be a read error: a sequence one base away is much more abundant. The chain recombines TRBV28 with TRBJ2-7; tentatively, D is TRBD1 (5 bases). The CDR3 length is 11 residues. The germline V gene has CDR1 MDHEN and CDR2 SYDVKM. The CDR3 reads CASTGAFERYF. In DNA form, the CDR3 reads TGTGCCAGCACTGGGGCGTTCGAGCGGTACTTC.

The V call is TRBV20-1, the J call TRBJ2-5, with D tentatively TRBD1 or TRBD2 (5 bases each). The CDR3 is 11 residues long. V lost 6 bases to trimming and J lost 4 bases, with 9 bases between them. Looked up from germline, CDR1 is DFQATT and CDR2 is SNEGSKA (reference sequence). The CDR3 loop is CSAWDGETQYF. CDR3 in DNA: TGCAGTGCCTGGGACGGAGAGACCCAGTACTTC.

This clonotype was detected only a few times. This is likely a read error, given that the CDR3 carries no conserved phenylalanine or tryptophan at its end. The chain is built from TRBV11-2 and TRBJ2-1, with TRBD2 as a possible D gene (6 bases). This CDR3 region has 14 residues. CDR1 and CDR2 from the germline V gene are SGHAT and FQNNGV. The CDR3 is CAGSPAGPGNEQFL. The CDR3 nucleotides are TGTGCCGGCAGTCCAGCGGGCCCTGGGAATGAGCAGTTCCTC.

This sequence joins TRBV29-1 and TRBJ2-6, with D perhaps TRBD1 (5 bases). The CDR3 runs 13 residues. Germline V gene data show CDR1 as SQVTM and CDR2 as ANQGSEA. This chain's CDR3 is CTVMAGRANVLTF. In nucleotides, the CDR3 is TGCACCGTGATGGCAGGGAGGGCCAACGTCCTGACTTTC.

V gene TRBV11-2 combines with J gene TRBJ2-7; D tentatively reads TRBD1 or TRBD2 (5 bases each). Germline V gene lookup returns CDR1 SGHAT and CDR2 FQNNGV. The length of the CDR3 is 14 residues. Trimming removed 1 base at V and 13 bases at J, with 20 bases between. The CDR3: CASSLAGTTYERYF. In DNA, the CDR3 is TGTGCCAGCAGCTTAGCAGGGACGACTTACGAGCGATACTTC.

Of note for this clonotype: A read error may produce the germline difference seen at one junction end. The genes are TRBV12-3 or TRBV12-4 and TRBJ2-1; possible D gene TRBD2, 6 bases. The CDR3 totals 14 residues. This CDR3 reads CDSNITGTSDEQFF. CDR3 in DNA: TGTGACAGCAATATTACCGGGACTTCCGATGAGCAGTTCTTT.

There are a few counts of this clonotype. This sequence may be a read error, since a much larger clone differs from it by one base. This sequence joins TRBV10-3 and TRBJ2-2; D is possibly TRBD2 (5 bases). This CDR3 has 14 residues. Germline CDR1 ENHRY, CDR2 SYGVKD. The CDR3 DNA reads TGTGCCATCAGGACCCATGAGAACACCGGGGAGCTGCTTTTT. This translates into CAIRTHENTGELLF.

V usage is TRBV11-1 and J usage is TRBJ2-7, with 7 bases aligning to TRBD1. This CDR3 contains 13 residues. Germline V lookup: CDR1 SGHAT, CDR2 FQDESV (reference sequence). With 6 bases clipped from V and 3 bases from J, the junction kept 5 bases outside the gene matches. This CDR3 is CASSDGTVYEQYF. The CDR3 nucleotides are TGTGCCAGCAGTGACGGGACAGTCTACGAGCAGTACTTC.

Worth noting for this clonotype: The junction differs from germline at one of its ends, possibly a read error. The chain uses TRBV10-2 and TRBJ2-1, with a weak D call TRBD2 (6 bases). CDR3 length: 16 amino acids. In germline, CDR1 is WSHSY, CDR2 SAAADI. CDR3 residues: CASGLTIGSSYNEQLF. The CDR3 DNA sequence: TGCGCCAGCGGTCTCACTATCGGGAGCTCCTACAATGAGCAGCTCTTC.

This chain connects TRBV7-8 to TRBJ1-5; D unresolved. The CDR3 is made up of 13 amino acids. The V end lost 9 bases, the J end lost 8 bases, and 17 bases lay between the germline ends. Germline V gene lookup returns CDR1 SGHVS and CDR2 FQNEAQ. This chain's CDR3 is CASGLNRDEPQHF. DNA for the CDR3: TGTGCCAGTGGCTTAAATCGGGATGAGCCCCAGCATTTT. Looking up the rest from reference TRBV7-8 and TRBJ1-5 gives the full variable domain: GAGVSQSPRYKVAKRGQDVALRCDPISGHVSLFWYQQALGQGPEFLTYFQNEAQLDKSGLPSDRFFAERPEGSVSTLKIQRTQQEDSAVYLCASGLNRDEPQHFGDGTRLSIL.

About this clonotype itself: Sequence at one end of the junction differs from germline and may be a read error. V usage is TRBV29-1 and J usage is TRBJ2-5; D possibly matches TRBD1 or TRBD2 (6 bases each). This CDR3 is built from 14 residues. The germline V gene encodes CDR1 SQVTM and CDR2 ANQGSEA. CDR3: CSAKGGRSQETQYF. The CDR3 nucleotides read TGTAGCGCTAAAGGGGGGAGGTCCCAAGAGACCCAGTACTTC.

A note on this clonotype: This likely comes from a read error, as the CDR3 has no conserved phenylalanine or tryptophan at its end. The DNA is omitted, as the CDR3 cannot be located on it reliably, and the CDR3 follows TCRdb's listing. V is TRBV29-1 and J is TRBJ1-1; TRBD1 is the table's D call and was not checked against the DNA. CDR1 and CDR2 from the germline V gene are SQVTM and ANQGSEA. Termini included, the CDR3 measures 13 amino acids. The CDR3 here is CSVDDQGATEVFL.